A single sample is the source of the 32 T cell receptor beta chains below, sequenced in a study of T cells in Graves' hyperthyroidism and ophthalmopathy (dated by TCRdb to 2018 to 2020). The library was made by multiplex PCR. This sample was sequenced with an Illumina HiSeq 2000. The TCR beta CDR3 regions were amplified from the RNA transcripts. The TCR CDR3 was subjected to a first round of RT-PCR using the HTBI primer set and the Qiagen OneStep RT-PCR kit. TCRdb trimmed the raw reads at Q25, called clones with MiXCR and kept productive beta chains. Duplicate CDR3 protein sequences are folded into a single record with the most common DNA and genes. The sample contains approximately 330,000 distinct CDR3 sequences, 15% to 20% of them found a single time. The leading ten clones occupy about 53% of the sample. Sequenced: blood. The source is a woman aged 50 to 65 with Graves' hyperthyroidism.

Of note for this clonotype: One end of the junction is discordant with germline, which a read error may explain. The chain couples TRBV6-1 to TRBJ2-1; 7 bases map to TRBD1. The V gene's germline CDR1 is MNHNS and CDR2 SASEGT. This CDR3 comprises 11 residues. CDR3 residues: CLTGAGYEQFF. In nucleotides, the CDR3 is TGCCTCACAGGGGCAGGCTACGAGCAGTTCTTC.

This clonotype showed up many times. The chain has TRBV11-1 and TRBJ2-3, with D tentatively TRBD2 (5 bases). The germline V gene encodes CDR1 SGHAT and CDR2 FQDESV (reference sequence). V was cut by 5 bases and J by 2 bases, with 17 bases left in between. CDR3 length: 16 residues. The CDR3 region is CASSTGLDSTTDTQYF. The DNA for the CDR3 is TGTGCCAGCAGCACCGGGCTGGACTCTACCACAGATACGCAGTATTTT.

The V and J genes are TRBV6-2 or TRBV6-3 and TRBJ2-1; TRBD1 matches 11 bases. With V trimmed by 8 bases and J by 3 bases, 6 bases remained unmatched. In germline, CDR1 is MNHEY, CDR2 SVGEGT. The CDR3 contains 15 residues. CDR3 residues: CASQTGTGGYNEQFF. DNA of the CDR3: TGTGCCAGCCAAACCGGGACAGGGGGCTACAATGAGCAGTTCTTC.

This clonotype was observed a few times. V gene TRBV6-7 combines with J gene TRBJ1-5; weak D call: TRBD1 (5 bases). TRBV6-7 is an ORF for which the function is uncertain. V dropped 9 bases and J dropped 0 bases, with 24 bases sitting between them. There are 18 residues in the CDR3. This CDR3 is CASPCRDARFDSNQPQHF. The CDR3, as DNA: TGTGCCAGTCCTTGCCGGGACGCTCGTTTCGATAGCAATCAGCCCCAGCATTTT.

This clonotype was counted between two and nine times. The CDR3 DNA reads TGCGCCAGCAGTGAGTCCGGGGGACCTACGAGCACAGATACGCAGTATTTT. Protein: CASSESGGPTSTDTQYF. The rearrangement joins TRBV10-2 to TRBJ2-3, with D tentatively TRBD2 (6 bases). The ends were cut back, 0 bases at V and 0 bases at J, with 13 bases in the middle. The CDR3 runs to 17 residues. Germline V gives CDR1 WSHSY, CDR2 SAAADI.

The chain carries TRBV24-1 and TRBJ1-1; 7 bases align to TRBD1. CDR3 length: 13 residues. CDR1 KGHDR and CDR2 SFDVKD come from the germline V gene. J gave up 4 bases and V 6 bases, and 4 bases lay outside the gene matches. The CDR3 spells CATSRQGGTEAFF. As DNA, the CDR3 is TGTGCCACCAGTCGCCAGGGGGGCACTGAAGCTTTCTTT.

This clonotype came up a few times. This chain links TRBV12-3 or TRBV12-4 with TRBJ2-3; 8 bases map to TRBD2. The length of the CDR3 is 14 residues. Losses at the gene ends were 5 bases for V and 2 bases for J; bases not matched to a gene: 3. The CDR3 region is CASSQTSVTDTQYF. Written as DNA, the CDR3 is TGTGCCAGCAGTCAGACTAGCGTCACAGATACGCAGTATTTT.

The chain employs TRBV29-1 and TRBJ2-3; D is unresolved. The V gene's germline CDR1 is SQVTM and CDR2 ANQGSEA. The CDR3 is made up of 13 amino acids. The V end lost 6 bases, the J end lost 2 bases, and 12 bases lay between the germline ends. CDR3: CSVRTWDTDTQYF. The CDR3, as DNA: TGCAGCGTACGAACATGGGACACAGATACGCAGTATTTT.

This clonotype was recorded a few times. The rearrangement links TRBV10-3 to TRBJ2-1; 7 bases are a match to TRBD2. Germline V gene sequence: CDR1 ENHRY, CDR2 SYGVKD. Trimming cost V 4 bases and J 7 bases; bases outside gene matches: 4. The CDR3 loop spans 13 amino acids. The CDR3 sequence is CAISGGGTNEQFF. Written as DNA, the CDR3 is TGTGCCATCAGTGGGGGGGGTACGAATGAGCAGTTCTTC.

This rearrangement joins TRBV6-2 or TRBV6-3 to TRBJ2-7; D is perhaps TRBD2 (7 bases). V was clipped by 2 bases and J by 6 bases, with 14 bases between them. This CDR3 has 14 residues. CDR1 is MNHEY, CDR2 SVGEGT, per germline. This chain's CDR3 is CASSYIWGGGEQYF. The CDR3 nucleotides read TGTGCCAGCAGTTACATCTGGGGGGGCGGCGAGCAGTACTTC.

There are many counts of this clonotype. The CDR3 sequence: CSAGRPGLKETQYF. The DNA of the CDR3 is TGCAGTGCTGGAAGACCGGGACTGAAAGAGACCCAGTACTTC. V and J are TRBV20-1 and TRBJ2-5, with D possibly being TRBD2 (6 bases). The CDR3 loop spans 14 amino acids. V was pared by 5 bases and J by 3 bases, with 16 bases between. The germline V gene has CDR1 DFQATT and CDR2 SNEGSKA (reference sequence).

The CDR3 nucleotides are TGTGCCAGCAGTTTAGCAACTGGGGTCCCCTACAATGAGCAGTTCTTC. This encodes CASSLATGVPYNEQFF. The chain has TRBV12-3 or TRBV12-4 and TRBJ2-1; no reliable D call. The CDR3 consists of 16 residues. V lost 0 bases, J lost 2 bases, and 11 bases lay in between.

About this clonotype itself: This clone may be a read error of a much larger clone one base away. The chain links TRBV20-1 to TRBJ1-2, with 7 nucleotides matching TRBD1. From germline, CDR1 is DFQATT and CDR2 SNEGSKA (reference sequence). This CDR3 spans 14 amino acids. The CDR3 protein is CSASTEGQDYGYSF. The DNA for the CDR3 is TGCAGTGCTAGTACTGAAGGACAGGACTATGGCTACAGCTTC.

This clonotype appeared many times. The J gene is TRBJ2-1, the V gene TRBV11-2; D gene ambiguous. This CDR3 contains 15 residues. The germline CDR1 and CDR2 sequences are SGHAT and FQNNGV. Trimming cost V 2 bases and J 0 bases, with 8 bases left between them. The CDR3 DNA is TGTGCCAGCAGCTTACTTTTGAGCTCCTACAATGAGCAGTTCTTC. This encodes CASSLLLSSYNEQFF.

This clonotype has more than one count but fewer than ten. The chain carries TRBV19 and TRBJ1-5; 7 bases line up with TRBD1. The CDR3 sequence is 15 residues long. From germline, CDR1 is LNHDA and CDR2 SQIVND (reference sequence). V lost 5 bases to trimming and J lost 4 bases; unmatched junction nucleotides: 8. The CDR3 reads CASSPPGQPNQPQHF. The CDR3 region has the DNA TGTGCCAGTAGTCCACCGGGACAGCCTAATCAGCCCCAGCATTTT.

The J gene is TRBJ2-2, the V gene TRBV18, with 10 bases fitting TRBD2. Germline-derived CDR1 and CDR2 are KGHSH and LQKENI. Unmatched junction bases numbered 3, after V lost 3 bases and J lost 5 bases. This CDR3 region has 15 residues. Written as DNA, the CDR3 is TGTGCCAGCTCACCTGCGGGACTAGCGACCGGGGAGCTGTTTTTT. Protein: CASSPAGLATGELFF.

This clonotype was detected ten times or more. The chain recombines TRBV28 with TRBJ2-1, with D perhaps TRBD2 (5 bases). Germline V gene data show CDR1 as MDHEN and CDR2 as SYDVKM. The CDR3 contains 11 residues. V lost 3 bases and J lost 11, with 8 bases in between. The CDR3, as DNA: TGTGCCAGCAGTTTCCGAGGGAAGCAGTTCTTC. Its protein product is CASSFRGKQFF.

This clonotype came up many times. The chain's CDR3 is CSAASGGTDTQYF. The CDR3 region has the DNA TGCAGTGCAGCTAGCGGGGGAACAGATACGCAGTATTTT. V is TRBV20-1 and J is TRBJ2-3; 10 nucleotides agree with TRBD2. CDR1 DFQATT and CDR2 SNEGSKA come from the germline V gene (reference sequence). The CDR3 runs 13 residues. V shed 6 bases and J 3 bases; nucleotides not matched to a gene: 3.

This clonotype has more than one count but fewer than ten. Written as DNA, the CDR3 is TGTGCCAGCAGTTACGGCGGGGTGAGCACAGATACGCAGTATTTT. It yields the protein CASSYGGVSTDTQYF. The chain joins TRBV6-6 to TRBJ2-3; a possible D gene is TRBD2 (6 bases). Deletions cut 2 bases from V and 0 bases from J, with 9 bases between. Germline-derived CDR1 and CDR2 are MNHNY and SVGAGI (reference sequence). There are 15 residues in the CDR3.

The chain uses TRBV9 and TRBJ2-1, with 15 bases identical to TRBD2. Germline V lookup: CDR1 SGDLS, CDR2 YYNGEE. The CDR3 sequence is 15 residues long. V gave up 0 bases and J gave up 8 bases; unmatched junction bases: 0. The CDR3 sequence: CASSVGTSGRDEQFF. The CDR3 coding sequence is TGTGCCAGCAGCGTAGGGACTAGCGGGAGGGATGAGCAGTTCTTC.

This clonotype was detected many times. The V and J genes are TRBV28 and TRBJ2-7; tentatively, D is TRBD1 (5 bases). The CDR3 sequence is 15 residues long. V dropped 2 bases and J dropped 1 base, with 12 bases sitting between them. Looked up from germline, CDR1 is MDHEN and CDR2 is SYDVKM. The DNA of the CDR3 is TGTGCCAGCAGTTTACTCCAGGGCGGATCCTACGAGCAGTACTTC. Protein: CASSLLQGGSYEQYF.

The sample holds a few counts of this clonotype. Given a much more abundant clone one base away, this may be a read error. V gene TRBV20-1 combines with J gene TRBJ2-3; D tentatively reads TRBD1 or TRBD2 (6 bases each). The germline gives CDR1 DFQATT, CDR2 SNEGSKA (reference sequence). This CDR3 has 18 residues. With 2 bases removed from V and 2 bases from J, the gap between germline ends came to 23 bases. CDR3 residues: CSARTLQGTGMVTDTQYF. DNA for the CDR3: TGCAGTGCTAGAACCTTGCAGGGGACTGGCATGGTCACAGATACGCAGTATTTT.

The genes are TRBV7-6 and TRBJ1-3; TRBD1 matches 7 bases. The CDR3 sequence is 16 residues long. V gave up 5 bases and J gave up 3 bases; unmatched junction bases: 10. Germline CDR1 and CDR2: SGHVS and FNYEAQ. The CDR3 loop is CASSLTGAEGGNTIYF. The CDR3 DNA sequence: TGTGCCAGCAGCCTTACAGGGGCTGAAGGTGGAAACACCATATATTTT.

This rearrangement joins TRBV7-2 to TRBJ2-7; D may be TRBD2 (7 bases). The V end lost 8 bases, the J end lost 3 bases, and 14 bases lay between the germline ends. The CDR3 is 13 amino acids. From germline, CDR1 is SGHTA and CDR2 FQGNSA. The CDR3 reads CASGGANLYEQYV. In DNA form, the CDR3 reads TGTGCCAGCGGGGGGGCGAACCTCTACGAGCAGTACGTC.

The rearrangement uses TRBV6-5 and TRBJ2-3; D not certain. This CDR3 comprises 13 residues. Trimming removed 5 bases from V and 2 bases from J, with 8 bases in between. The germline V gene encodes CDR1 MNHEY and CDR2 SVGAGI. The CDR3 coding sequence is TGTGCCAGCAGTACCCGACTCACAGATACGCAGTATTTT. The encoded protein is CASSTRLTDTQYF.

This clonotype was seen at least ten times. The rearrangement uses TRBV7-9 and TRBJ2-3; no firm D call. The CDR3 contains 14 residues. CDR1 SEHNR and CDR2 FQNEAQ come from the germline V gene (reference sequence). The V end was cut by 1 base, the J end by 3 bases, with 8 bases between. CDR3: CASSLGHLTDTQYF. For the CDR3, the DNA is TGTGCCAGCAGCTTAGGCCACCTAACAGATACGCAGTATTTT.

This chain uses TRBV11-2 with TRBJ1-4; the D is unclear. V was clipped by 3 bases and J by 4 bases, with 12 bases between them. This CDR3 contains 15 residues. Germline-derived CDR1 and CDR2 are SGHAT and FQNNGV. The CDR3 sequence is CASSLVQQLNEKLFF. CDR3 bases: TGTGCCAGCAGCTTGGTCCAACAGCTTAATGAAAAACTGTTTTTT.

The V call is TRBV2, the J call TRBJ1-5, with D hard to call. This CDR3 contains 14 residues. Germline CDR1 and CDR2: SNHLY and FYNNEI. Trimming shortened V by 3 bases and J by 5 bases, and 11 bases separated the two germline ends. CDR3 residues: CASSEGGPDQPQHF. The CDR3 nucleotides read TGTGCCAGCAGTGAGGGCGGGCCTGATCAGCCCCAGCATTTT.

This clonotype was found many times. The chain carries TRBV7-8 and TRBJ2-5; the D call may be TRBD1 or TRBD2 (7 bases each). Germline V gene data show CDR1 as SGHVS and CDR2 as FQNEAQ. This CDR3 has 15 amino acids. The germline V and J ends were trimmed by 5 bases and 4 bases, with 17 bases remaining between them. As DNA, the CDR3 is TGTGCCAGCAGCCCAGCGGGGAGGGGGCGAGAGACCCAGTACTTC. As protein: CASSPAGRGRETQYF.

This clonotype was seen at least ten times. The chain links TRBV28 to TRBJ2-3, with D perhaps being TRBD1 or TRBD2 (5 bases each). From germline, CDR1 is MDHEN and CDR2 SYDVKM. Trimming pared 4 bases from V and 1 base from J, leaving 15 bases between. This CDR3 spans 16 amino acids. The CDR3 here is CASSSPGGKGTDTQYF. CDR3 sequence (DNA): TGTGCCAGCAGTTCTCCTGGGGGTAAGGGCACAGATACGCAGTATTTT.

The V and J genes are TRBV5-1 and TRBJ1-3; 7 bases are a match to TRBD1. The CDR3 spans 16 residues. Germline assignment: CDR1 SGHRS and CDR2 YFSETQ. V lost 9 bases to trimming and J lost 3 bases; unmatched junction nucleotides: 15. The CDR3 protein is CAINLRIRDSGNTIYF. The CDR3 DNA sequence: TGCGCCATTAACCTCCGTATCCGGGACAGTGGAAACACCATATATTTT. The variable domain in full, with the rest retrieved from reference TRBV5-1 and TRBJ1-3, is KAGVTQTPRYLIKTRGQQVTLSCSPISGHRSVSWYQQTPGQGLQFLFEYFSETQRNKGNFPGRFSGRQFSNSRSEMNVSTLELGDSALYLCAINLRIRDSGNTIYFGEGSWLTVV.

V usage is TRBV29-1 and J usage is TRBJ1-1; D is ambiguous. The CDR3 is made up of 13 amino acids. Germline V gene lookup returns CDR1 SQVTM and CDR2 ANQGSEA. The V and J ends lost 6 bases and 4 bases respectively, with 15 bases between them. CDR3 region: CSVSPRLSTEAFF. CDR3 bases: TGCAGCGTGTCGCCCAGGCTTAGCACTGAAGCTTTCTTT.